These 28 T cell receptor beta chains originate from one sample sequenced in a study of blood T cell repertoires in COVID-19 (dated by TCRdb to 2020 to 2021). The library was produced with the immunoSEQ multiplex PCR assay. The table was pulled from immuneACCESS by TCRdb, which kept in-frame rearrangements only. Such tables lose some clones; where checked, under half of the loss comes from unresolved V genes, and the rest has no known cause. Counted in this sample were 120,000 to 150,000 clones; roughly 90% of them appeared once. The ten biggest clones cover more than 1% of the sample. The specimen was PBMCs or T cells enriched from blood (not recorded which). These receptors all come from a woman aged 25 to 39 with acute COVID-19.

The chain employs TRBV2 and TRBJ1-5; TRBD1 is a possible D gene (6 bases). CDR3 length: 13 amino acids. The germline gives CDR1 SNHLY, CDR2 FYNNEI. With 7 bases removed from V and 3 bases from J, the gap between germline ends came to 10 bases. Written as DNA, the CDR3 is TGTGCCAGCACTCGGGACACCAATCAGCCCCAGCATTTT. Its translation is CASTRDTNQPQHF.

This clone was seen just once. CDR3 protein: CASSKFSGRGETQYF. The CDR3 DNA reads as TGTGCCAGCAGCAAATTTAGCGGGAGGGGCGAGACCCAGTACTTC. The chain uses TRBV7-2 and TRBJ2-5; 11 bases match TRBD2. J lost 5 bases, V lost 5 bases, and 7 bases had no gene match. CDR1 and CDR2 from the germline V gene are SGHTA and FQGNSA. The CDR3 has 15 residues.

This clone appeared once. The chain has TRBV5-1 and TRBJ2-7; a weak D match, TRBD2 (5 bases). Trimming took off 7 bases at V and 4 bases at J, with 24 bases between the two ends. CDR3 length: 16 amino acids. Germline lookup yields CDR1 SGHRS and CDR2 YFSETQ. CDR3 bases: TGCGCCAGCCATGACCCGACCGGGATCGAGGCTTACGAGCAGTACTTC. This translates into CASHDPTGIEAYEQYF.

V and J are TRBV6-5 and TRBJ2-7, with 8 bases identical to TRBD1. Losses at the gene ends were 8 bases for V and 4 bases for J; bases not matched to a gene: 1. This CDR3 has 11 amino acids. The germline V gene has CDR1 MNHEY and CDR2 SVGAGI. In DNA form, the CDR3 reads TGTGCCAGCGGACAGGGATACGAGCAGTACTTC. It encodes CASGQGYEQYF.

This clone was seen only once. The chain is built from TRBV24-1 and TRBJ2-7; a weak D match, TRBD1 (5 bases). Trimming shortened V by 6 bases and J by 9 bases, and 14 bases separated the two germline ends. The CDR3 is 12 residues long. The germline V gene has CDR1 KGHDR and CDR2 SFDVKD. CDR3 sequence reads: CATSWSRGGQYF. For the CDR3, the DNA is TGTGCCACCAGTTGGTCTAGGGGTGGGCAGTACTTC.

This sequence joins TRBV10-3 and TRBJ1-1; possibly TRBD1 for D (6 bases). This CDR3 spans 15 amino acids. Trimming took off 5 bases at V and 2 bases at J, with 15 bases between the two ends. Germline V lookup: CDR1 ENHRY, CDR2 SYGVKD. The CDR3 sequence: CAISHTQGSNTEAFF. CDR3 sequence (DNA): TGTGCCATCAGTCACACACAGGGCTCCAACACTGAAGCTTTCTTT.

The J gene is TRBJ1-2, the V gene TRBV7-9; D is ambiguous. Trimming removed 1 base from V and 3 bases from J, with 6 bases in between. The CDR3 sequence is 13 residues long. CDR1 SEHNR and CDR2 FQNEAQ come from the germline V gene (reference sequence). CDR3 amino acids: CASSLGPDYGYTF. CDR3 in DNA: TGTGCCAGCAGCTTAGGGCCTGACTATGGCTACACCTTC.

The rearrangement joins TRBV29-1 to TRBJ2-3; 7 nucleotides align to TRBD2. Germline V gene data show CDR1 as SQVTM and CDR2 as ANQGSEA. The CDR3 loop spans 13 amino acids. The ends lost 4 bases at V and 6 bases at J; junction bases unmatched: 7. The CDR3 coding sequence is TGCAGCGTTGCCGGAACCGGGAGGGATACGCAGTATTTT. Translation gives CSVAGTGRDTQYF.

The chain couples TRBV5-1 to TRBJ2-2; 8 bases are a match to TRBD2. The trim removed 6 bases at V and 4 bases at J, leaving 8 bases unmatched. The CDR3 loop spans 15 amino acids. Germline loops: CDR1 SGHRS, CDR2 YFSETQ. CDR3 sequence reads: CASTPPGGPTGELFF. Written as DNA, the CDR3 is TGCGCCAGCACCCCCCCGGGAGGGCCCACCGGGGAGCTGTTTTTT.

This clone appeared once. This chain links TRBV5-5 with TRBJ2-2, with D maybe TRBD1 (5 bases). This CDR3 is 15 amino acids long. Trimming removed 5 bases from V and 1 base from J, with 12 bases in between. The V gene's germline CDR1 is SGHKS and CDR2 YYEKEE (reference sequence). The CDR3 region has the DNA TGTGCCAGCAGTAAGGAGACAGAGAACACCGGGGAGCTGTTTTTT. It is translated as CASSKETENTGELFF.

This chain links TRBV27 with TRBJ2-7, with D maybe TRBD1 (6 bases). The germline V gene has CDR1 MNHEY and CDR2 SMNVEV (reference sequence). Trimming pared 1 base from V and 7 bases from J, leaving 14 bases between. The CDR3 contains 14 residues. The CDR3 protein is CASSLLGQMREQYF. CDR3 DNA: TGTGCCAGCAGTTTATTGGGACAAATGCGAGAGCAGTACTTC.

The genes are TRBV9 and TRBJ2-3, with 13 bases matching TRBD2. The CDR3 length is 17 residues. Trimming took 4 bases from V and 2 from J; bases not matched to a gene: 7. Germline V gene sequence: CDR1 SGDLS, CDR2 YYNGEE. The chain's CDR3 is CASSPRTSGRYTDTQYF. The CDR3 DNA reads TGTGCCAGCAGCCCTAGGACTAGCGGGAGATACACAGATACGCAGTATTTT.

The gene calls are TRBV6-2 or TRBV6-3 and TRBJ2-7, with TRBD1 identical over 9 bases. The CDR3 loop spans 16 amino acids. Germline V lookup: CDR1 MNHEY, CDR2 SVGEGT. The junction had 13 bases not matched to a gene; V was cut back by 5 bases and J by 5 bases. The chain's CDR3 is CASSQRPGTGSDEQYF. The CDR3 DNA sequence: TGTGCCAGCAGTCAAAGACCCGGGACAGGGTCCGACGAGCAGTACTTC.

The J gene is TRBJ1-4, the V gene TRBV5-6, with 9 positions matching TRBD1. From germline, CDR1 is SGHDT and CDR2 YYEEEE. The CDR3 runs 18 residues. V gave up 1 base and J gave up 4 bases; unmatched junction bases: 11. The CDR3 bases are TGTGCCAGCAGCTTGTTCTCACAGGGGGCTCACTTTAATGAAAAACTGTTTTTT. The encoded protein is CASSLFSQGAHFNEKLFF.

This clone was seen a few times. This chain joins TRBV28 and TRBJ1-2, with D maybe TRBD1 (5 bases). The CDR3 runs to 13 residues. Per germline, CDR1 MDHEN and CDR2 SYDVKM. V gave up 5 bases and J gave up 9 bases, with 16 bases separating them. CDR3 region: CASSDSATESYTF. The CDR3 DNA reads as TGTGCCAGCAGTGACAGCGCTACGGAGAGCTACACCTTC.

The chain has TRBV30 and TRBJ1-2; maybe TRBD1 (5 bases). Per the germline V gene, CDR1 is GTSNPN and CDR2 is SVGIG (reference sequence). V dropped 0 bases and J dropped 7 bases, with 18 bases sitting between them. The CDR3 has 15 residues. The CDR3 protein is CAWSVQDGRWGGYTF. The DNA of the CDR3 is TGTGCCTGGAGTGTACAGGACGGCCGTTGGGGTGGCTACACCTTC.

The J gene is TRBJ2-3, the V gene TRBV11-3; D is unresolved. CDR3 length: 11 amino acids. The V end lost 1 base, the J end lost 9 bases, and 5 bases lay between the germline ends. Germline V lookup: CDR1 SGHNT, CDR2 YENEEA. The CDR3 here is CASSLVQTQYF. The CDR3 DNA reads TGTGCCAGCAGCTTAGTACAGACGCAGTATTTT.

The chain recombines TRBV28 with TRBJ2-7, with 9 bases fitting TRBD2. Per the germline V gene, CDR1 is MDHEN and CDR2 is SYDVKM. The CDR3 covers 21 residues. After removal of 3 bases from V and 1 base from J, the junction contained 22 bases not matched to a gene. The CDR3 protein is CASSFPGRGIVIAGESYEQYF. In nucleotides, the CDR3 is TGTGCCAGCAGTTTCCCAGGAAGAGGGATAGTAATAGCGGGAGAGTCCTACGAGCAGTACTTC.

The chain carries TRBV18 and TRBJ2-7; D may be TRBD2 (5 bases). Looked up from germline, CDR1 is KGHSH and CDR2 is LQKENI. This CDR3 region has 14 residues. V was trimmed by 0 bases and J by 2 bases, leaving 8 bases between them. The chain's CDR3 is CASSPPPGTYEQYF. CDR3 DNA sequence: TGTGCCAGCTCACCACCTCCCGGGACCTACGAGCAGTACTTC. Supplemented by reference TRBV18 and TRBJ2-7, the full variable domain reads NAGVMQNPRHLVRRRGQEARLRCSPMKGHSHVYWYRQLPEEGLKFMVYLQKENIIDESGMPKERFSAEFPKEGPSILRIQQVVRGDSAAYFCASSPPPGTYEQYFGPGTRLTVT.

This rearrangement joins TRBV2 to TRBJ1-2, with TRBD1 identical over 11 bases. From germline, CDR1 is SNHLY and CDR2 FYNNEI. The J segment lost 7 bases and the V segment lost 9 bases, leaving 10 bases of the junction unmatched. The CDR3 is made up of 14 amino acids. Here the CDR3 reads CASRDRGRLGGYTF. The CDR3 region has the DNA TGTGCCAGTCGGGACAGGGGGAGATTAGGTGGCTACACCTTC.

The rearrangement links TRBV11-2 to TRBJ2-1, with 12 bases aligning to TRBD2. Trimming took 3 bases from V and 6 from J; bases not matched to a gene: 3. The length of the CDR3 is 15 residues. Germline CDR1 is SGHAT and CDR2 is FQNNGV. CDR3 protein: CASSLASGRGNEQFF. The CDR3 region has the DNA TGTGCCAGCAGCTTGGCTAGCGGGAGGGGCAATGAGCAGTTCTTC.

V gene TRBV30 combines with J gene TRBJ1-2; 8 bases agree with TRBD1. V shed 2 bases and J 7 bases; nucleotides not matched to a gene: 6. Per the germline V gene, CDR1 is GTSNPN and CDR2 is SVGIG (reference sequence). The CDR3 totals 13 residues. The CDR3 is CAWSWGQEPGYTF. Written as DNA, the CDR3 is TGTGCCTGGAGTTGGGGACAGGAACCTGGCTACACCTTC.

The CDR3 sequence is CASSYVGLAGWVETQYF. The CDR3 bases are TGTGCCAGCAGTTACGTAGGGTTAGCGGGATGGGTAGAGACCCAGTACTTC. The rearrangement joins TRBV6-2 or TRBV6-3 to TRBJ2-5; 8 nucleotides agree with TRBD2. Germline loops: CDR1 MNHEY, CDR2 SVGEGT. The CDR3 is made up of 17 amino acids. Trimming took 2 bases from V and 4 from J; bases not matched to a gene: 12.

The chain joins TRBV6-5 to TRBJ2-1, with 8 bases that match TRBD1. The CDR3 consists of 13 residues. V shed 5 bases and J 10 bases; nucleotides not matched to a gene: 7. Germline CDR1 reads MNHEY; CDR2 reads SVGAGI. The CDR3 loop is CASSPQGAGEQFF. Written as DNA, the CDR3 is TGTGCCAGCAGTCCTCAGGGGGCGGGAGAGCAGTTCTTC.

The chain employs TRBV4-1 and TRBJ2-5; TRBD2 matches 9 bases. The junction had 26 bases not matched to a gene; V was cut back by 5 bases and J by 4 bases. Germline assignment: CDR1 MGHRA and CDR2 YSYEKL. CDR3 length equals 21 residues. The CDR3 DNA reads as TGCGCCAGCAGCGTGGACGGGGCAGCGGGACTAGCAGGAGGGGCTGGAGAGACCCAGTACTTC. Translating it yields CASSVDGAAGLAGGAGETQYF.

The V gene is TRBV27, the J gene TRBJ2-5; TRBD2 matches 7 bases. The CDR3 contains 15 residues. Germline assignment: CDR1 MNHEY and CDR2 SMNVEV (reference sequence). The J segment lost 2 bases and the V segment lost 2 bases, leaving 5 bases of the junction unmatched. The CDR3 protein is CASSLTFSGQETQYF. Here the CDR3 DNA reads TGTGCCAGCAGTTTAACATTTAGCGGGCAAGAGACCCAGTACTTC.

This sequence joins TRBV7-3 and TRBJ1-3, with D maybe TRBD1 (6 bases). The CDR3 is 15 residues long. The V end lost 2 bases, the J end lost 0 bases, and 8 bases lay between the germline ends. Germline CDR1 is SGHTA and CDR2 is FQGTGA. The CDR3 DNA sequence: TGTGCCAGCAGCTTACAGGGGAGCTCTGGAAACACCATATATTTT. Amino acids: CASSLQGSSGNTIYF.

This chain connects TRBV2 to TRBJ2-3; tentatively, D is TRBD1 (6 bases). Trimming removed 6 bases from V and 1 base from J, with 11 bases in between. Looked up from germline, CDR1 is SNHLY and CDR2 is FYNNEI. The CDR3 loop spans 14 amino acids. Here the CDR3 reads CASSPEGGTDTQYF. CDR3 in DNA: TGTGCCAGCAGCCCAGAGGGGGGCACAGATACGCAGTATTTT.